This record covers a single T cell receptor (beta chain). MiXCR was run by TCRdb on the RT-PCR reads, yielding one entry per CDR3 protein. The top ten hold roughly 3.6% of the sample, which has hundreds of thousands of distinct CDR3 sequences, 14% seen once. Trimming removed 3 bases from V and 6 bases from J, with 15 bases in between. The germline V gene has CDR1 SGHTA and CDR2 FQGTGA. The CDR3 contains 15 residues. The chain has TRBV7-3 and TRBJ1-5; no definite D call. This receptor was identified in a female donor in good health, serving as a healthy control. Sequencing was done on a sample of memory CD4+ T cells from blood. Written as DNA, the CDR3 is TGTGCCAGCAGCTTCGGCCTTGGTGAGGCTCAGCCCCAGCATTTT. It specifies CASSFGLGEAQPQHF.